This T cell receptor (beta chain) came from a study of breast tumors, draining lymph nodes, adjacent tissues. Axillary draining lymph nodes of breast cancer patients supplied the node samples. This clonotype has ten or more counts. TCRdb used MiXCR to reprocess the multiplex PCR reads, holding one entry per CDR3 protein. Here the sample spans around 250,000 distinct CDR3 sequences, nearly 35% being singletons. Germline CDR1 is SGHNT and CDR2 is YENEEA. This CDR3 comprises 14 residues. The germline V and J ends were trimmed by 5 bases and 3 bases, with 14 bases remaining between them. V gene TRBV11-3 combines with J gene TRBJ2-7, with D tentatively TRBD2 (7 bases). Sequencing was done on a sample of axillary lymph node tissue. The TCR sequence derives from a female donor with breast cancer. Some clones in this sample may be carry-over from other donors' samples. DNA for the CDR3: TGTGCCAGCAGCGGGGGGGACAAGGTCTACGAGCAGTACTTC. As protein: CASSGGDKVYEQYF. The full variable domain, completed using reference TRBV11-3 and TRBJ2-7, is EAGVVQSPRYKIIEKKQPVAFWCNPISGHNTLYWYLQNLGQGPELLIRYENEEAVDDSQLPKDRFSAERLKGVDSTLKIQPAELGDSAVYLCASSGGDKVYEQYFGPGTRLTVT.